The clone carrying this T cell receptor beta chain appeared many times. The CDR3 has 13 residues. V gave up 4 bases and J gave up 4 bases, with 9 bases separating them. The germline V gene has CDR1 SGHTA and CDR2 FQGTGA. The sample comes from a study of T-cell reconstitution after alpha-beta-depleted transplantation in children. Preparing the TCRbeta library involved the use of unique molecular identifiers. TCRdb re-analysed the PCR reads in MiXCR, keeping a single row per CDR3 protein. This table has 80,000 to 95,000 distinct CDR3 sequences, roughly 8.8% appearing once. Specimen: PBMCs from the stem cell graft donor, collected from the stem cell graft. This TCR came from a human donor who donated a stem cell graft to a child with congenital amegakaryocytic thrombocytopenia. This chain connects TRBV7-3 to TRBJ2-3, with D possibly matching TRBD1 (6 bases). The CDR3 DNA reads as TGTGCCAGCAGCTCCCGGACAGCAGATACGCAGTATTTT. Its protein product is CASSSRTADTQYF.